A single sample gave rise to the 27 T cell receptor beta chains below, sequenced in a study of shared clonotypes between healthy human individuals. The method was immunoSEQ multiplex PCR; TCRdb's version includes in-frame clones alone and lacks a portion of them. The data hold around 2.5 million clones, with over 85% observed a single time. Sequenced sample: naive CD4+ T cells from PBMCs. Subset specified: CD45RA+ positively selected. The receptors come from a man aged 18-30 years in good health. Some clones in this sample may be carry-over from other donors' samples.

Turning to this clone: Other DNA sequences of this sample code for an identical CDR3. The chain links TRBV30 to TRBJ2-3; tentatively, D is TRBD1 (6 bases). There are 13 residues in the CDR3. In germline, CDR1 is GTSNPN, CDR2 SVGIG (reference sequence). V was trimmed by 0 bases and J by 4 bases, leaving 8 bases between them. As DNA, the CDR3 is TGTGCCTGGAGTGTAGCAGGGGCAGATACGCAGTATTTT. This gives the protein CAWSVAGADTQYF.

J is TRBJ1-2 and V is TRBV4-1; 7 bases map to TRBD1. CDR1 is MGHRA and CDR2 is YSYEKL in the germline V gene. J was trimmed by 7 bases and V by 4 bases; bases with no gene match: 15. The CDR3 consists of 16 residues. CDR3 loop: CASSPPFNRGSFGYTF. CDR3 sequence (DNA): TGCGCCAGCAGCCCCCCTTTCAACAGGGGCTCGTTTGGCTACACCTTC.

This rearrangement joins TRBV9 to TRBJ2-7, with D maybe TRBD1 (5 bases). V lost 4 bases, J lost 0 bases, and 17 bases lay in between. The CDR3 is 16 amino acids. Per germline, CDR1 SGDLS and CDR2 YYNGEE. The CDR3, as DNA: TGTGCCAGCAGCCGATCGTCAGACAGTACCTCCTACGAGCAGTACTTC. It specifies CASSRSSDSTSYEQYF.

This chain uses TRBV18 with TRBJ2-1; the D gene is possibly TRBD2 (6 bases). Per germline, CDR1 KGHSH and CDR2 LQKENI. Trimming removed 2 bases from V and 6 bases from J, with 17 bases in between. The CDR3 length is 16 residues. The CDR3 sequence: CASSPMTSSYVNEQFF. As DNA, the CDR3 is TGTGCCAGCTCACCAATGACTAGTAGTTATGTCAATGAGCAGTTCTTC. Supplemented by reference TRBV18 and TRBJ2-1, the full variable domain reads NAGVMQNPRHLVRRRGQEARLRCSPMKGHSHVYWYRQLPEEGLKFMVYLQKENIIDESGMPKERFSAEFPKEGPSILRIQQVVRGDSAAYFCASSPMTSSYVNEQFFGPGTRLTVL.

Only a few counts were recorded for this clone. The DNA of the CDR3 is TGTGCCAGTAGTATAGCCCCTCAGGGGGCACCGCTTCAGCCCCAGCATTTT. Translation gives CASSIAPQGAPLQPQHF. This chain connects TRBV19 to TRBJ1-5; 8 bases are a match to TRBD1. CDR1 and CDR2 (germline): LNHDA, SQIVND (reference sequence). Trimming took 1 base from V and 6 from J; bases not matched to a gene: 11. This CDR3 has 17 amino acids.

The chain employs TRBV5-1 and TRBJ1-2; possibly TRBD1 for D (6 bases). V lost 3 bases, J lost 4 bases, and 13 bases lay in between. Germline V gene data show CDR1 as SGHRS and CDR2 as YFSETQ. The length of the CDR3 is 14 residues. The CDR3 nucleotides read TGCGCCAGCAGCTCCTCAGGGGACCCCTATGGCTACACCTTC. It translates to CASSSSGDPYGYTF.

This chain uses TRBV27 with TRBJ2-4, with 16 bases fitting TRBD2. The CDR3 covers 19 residues. The V gene's germline CDR1 is MNHEY and CDR2 SMNVEV (reference sequence). Trimming at V came to 6 bases and at J to 1 base, leaving 9 bases not matched to a gene. The CDR3: CASSPQGLAGGPAKNIQYF. CDR3 sequence (DNA): TGTGCCAGCAGCCCCCAGGGACTAGCGGGAGGGCCGGCCAAAAACATTCAGTACTTC.

The chain recombines TRBV4-1 with TRBJ2-1; no definite D call. This CDR3 is built from 14 residues. Germline loops: CDR1 MGHRA, CDR2 YSYEKL. V gave up 0 bases and J gave up 5 bases, with 8 bases separating them. The CDR3 is CASSQDGQDNEQFF. CDR3 DNA: TGCGCCAGCAGCCAAGATGGGCAGGACAATGAGCAGTTCTTC.

This clone was seen only once. The rearrangement joins TRBV6-1 to TRBJ2-7; D is possibly TRBD1 (7 bases). The V gene's germline CDR1 is MNHNS and CDR2 SASEGT. V was pared by 6 bases and J by 7 bases, with 22 bases between. The CDR3 is 15 residues long. CDR3 bases: TGTGCCAGCAGGGCGGAGGGGGCGCCGTGGACAGAGCAGTACTTC. Translation gives CASRAEGAPWTEQYF.

The chain carries TRBV5-1 and TRBJ2-2; TRBD2 agrees at 7 bases. V gave up 4 bases and J gave up 0 bases; unmatched junction bases: 6. The germline CDR1 and CDR2 sequences are SGHRS and YFSETQ. The CDR3 consists of 16 residues. CDR3 amino acids: CASSGSGFANTGELFF. The DNA for the CDR3 is TGCGCCAGCAGCGGTAGCGGGTTCGCGAACACCGGGGAGCTGTTTTTT.

This clone showed up just once. The V gene is TRBV19, the J gene TRBJ2-3; TRBD2 agrees at 8 bases. The V and J ends lost 9 bases and 6 bases, in that order; junction bases with no gene match: 5. Germline V gene sequence: CDR1 LNHDA, CDR2 SQIVND (reference sequence). The CDR3 runs 12 residues. CDR3 nucleotide sequence: TGTGCCAGCTTGGGACTAGGGGATACGCAGTATTTT. It codes for CASLGLGDTQYF.

This clone was recorded a few times. This chain joins TRBV27 and TRBJ1-1, with D perhaps matching TRBD1 (6 bases). Germline loops: CDR1 MNHEY, CDR2 SMNVEV (reference sequence). This CDR3 has 14 residues. V lost 4 bases and J 5 bases, leaving 14 bases between the germline ends. CDR3 sequence: CASSSQGRRTEAFF. DNA for the CDR3: TGTGCCAGCAGTTCACAGGGAAGGAGGACTGAAGCTTTCTTT.

The V and J genes are TRBV5-1 and TRBJ2-5; 14 positions agree with TRBD2. CDR1 SGHRS and CDR2 YFSETQ come from the germline V gene. The junction had 3 bases not matched to a gene; V was cut back by 6 bases and J by 5 bases. The CDR3 length is 14 residues. The CDR3 sequence: CASKGLAGVETQYF. The CDR3 DNA reads TGCGCCAGCAAGGGACTAGCGGGAGTGGAGACCCAGTACTTC.

The chain joins TRBV7-3 to TRBJ2-2, with TRBD1 matching 10 bases. Trimming cost V 1 base and J 3 bases; bases outside gene matches: 11. The CDR3 extends over 19 amino acids. Germline V lookup: CDR1 SGHTA, CDR2 FQGTGA. The CDR3 nucleotides are TGTGCCAGCAGCTTAAGGGGACAGGGGAATAAGTGGCACACCGGGGAGCTGTTTTTT. Its protein is CASSLRGQGNKWHTGELFF.

This chain links TRBV4-2 with TRBJ2-5; TRBD2 matches 8 bases. The CDR3 has 19 amino acids. Germline CDR1 LGHNA, CDR2 YNFKEQ. J lost 6 bases, V lost 2 bases, and 20 bases had no gene match. CDR3 DNA sequence: TGTGCCAGCAGCCAAAACTTGCCGATTAGCGGGATCCAGTTGAAGACCCAGTACTTC. Protein: CASSQNLPISGIQLKTQYF.

The chain employs TRBV15 and TRBJ1-2, with D perhaps matching TRBD1 (5 bases). V was trimmed by 3 bases and J by 4 bases, leaving 24 bases between them. This CDR3 comprises 18 residues. The germline CDR1 and CDR2 sequences are LNHNV and YYDKDF (reference sequence). CDR3 protein: CATSRRSGQGGYGYGYTF. The CDR3 DNA follows: TGTGCCACCAGCAGGAGGAGTGGGCAGGGAGGGTACGGCTATGGCTACACCTTC.

The chain couples TRBV4-1 to TRBJ2-1; 7 bases fit TRBD2. CDR1 MGHRA and CDR2 YSYEKL come from the germline V gene. V was pared by 6 bases and J by 8 bases, with 16 bases of the junction left unmatched. The CDR3 sequence is 16 residues long. The CDR3 here is CASSRSGAGVSDEQFF. CDR3 in DNA: TGCGCCAGCAGTCGGAGCGGCGCGGGAGTGTCTGATGAGCAGTTCTTC.

The chain uses TRBV15 and TRBJ2-2, with D possibly being TRBD2 (5 bases). Deletions cut 5 bases from V and 6 bases from J, with 10 bases between. Germline CDR1 is LNHNV and CDR2 is YYDKDF (reference sequence). The CDR3 consists of 13 residues. The CDR3, as DNA: TGTGCCACCAGCTCCCGGGGAGCCGGGGAGCTGTTTTTT. Encoded protein: CATSSRGAGELFF.

This sequence joins TRBV14 and TRBJ1-1; D is unclear. There are 15 residues in the CDR3. CDR1 SGHDN and CDR2 FVKESK come from the germline V gene. V was shortened by 1 base and J by 3 bases, with 12 bases between the two germline ends. Here the CDR3 reads CASSQVEGGYTEAFF. The DNA of the CDR3 is TGTGCCAGCAGCCAAGTAGAGGGTGGGTACACTGAAGCTTTCTTT.

J is TRBJ1-1 and V is TRBV28; a weak D match, TRBD1 (6 bases). Germline CDR1 reads MDHEN; CDR2 reads SYDVKM. The CDR3 is made up of 12 amino acids. The CDR3 sequence is CATDSLNTEAFF. The CDR3 DNA follows: TGTGCGACGGACAGCTTGAACACTGAAGCTTTCTTT.

The chain combines TRBV18 with TRBJ2-5; TRBD2 matches 8 bases. The CDR3 totals 15 residues. The germline V gene encodes CDR1 KGHSH and CDR2 LQKENI. V dropped 4 bases and J dropped 1; count of bases not matched to a gene: 5. The CDR3 DNA reads as TGTGCCAGCTCACGGTTTCGGGGGGGCCAAGAGACCCAGTACTTC. Its translation is CASSRFRGGQETQYF.

The chain carries TRBV30 and TRBJ2-7, with D uncertain. Trimming left V 2 bases short and J 6 bases short, with 11 bases between. The CDR3 has 12 residues. The germline gives CDR1 GTSNPN, CDR2 SVGIG (reference sequence). CDR3: CAWSISAVEQYF. The DNA of the CDR3 is TGTGCCTGGAGTATCTCAGCTGTCGAGCAGTACTTC.

This clone was recorded only once. The J gene is TRBJ2-1, the V gene TRBV6-4, with 11 bases matching TRBD2. This CDR3 has 15 amino acids. J lost 4 bases, V lost 10 bases, and 9 bases had no gene match. Germline V lookup: CDR1 MRHNA, CDR2 SNTAGT. The CDR3: CATASGRLAYNEQFF. As DNA, the CDR3 is TGTGCCACGGCTAGCGGGAGGTTGGCATACAATGAGCAGTTCTTC.

The rearrangement uses TRBV28 and TRBJ1-3; 9 bases map to TRBD1. This CDR3 spans 16 amino acids. With 7 bases clipped from V and 5 bases from J, the junction kept 12 bases outside the gene matches. Germline V lookup: CDR1 MDHEN, CDR2 SYDVKM. CDR3 DNA sequence: TGTGCCAGCACACCCTCGGGACAGGGTAGACGAAACACCATATATTTT. Protein sequence: CASTPSGQGRRNTIYF.

The chain links TRBV9 to TRBJ2-1; the match to TRBD1 covers 9 bases. This CDR3 is built from 16 residues. After removal of 0 bases from V and 7 bases from J, the junction contained 8 bases not matched to a gene. Germline values: CDR1 SGDLS, CDR2 YYNGEE. DNA for the CDR3: TGTGCCAGCAGCGTAGAGGAGACAGGGGGTGGAAATGAGCAGTTCTTC. Translated: CASSVEETGGGNEQFF.

J is TRBJ2-5 and V is TRBV5-3; TRBD2 matches at 11 bases. TRBV5-3 belongs to the ORF category, with a function that is uncertain. The CDR3 has 13 residues. After removal of 4 bases from V and 13 bases from J, the junction contained 9 bases not matched to a gene. CDR3 loop: CARSHRTSGCRYF. DNA for the CDR3: TGTGCCAGAAGCCACAGGACTAGCGGGTGTAGGTACTTC.

The rearrangement joins TRBV10-2 to TRBJ2-7; 7 bases are shared with TRBD2. CDR3 length: 16 amino acids. V was pared by 4 bases and J by 2 bases, with 11 bases of the junction left unmatched. The germline V gene encodes CDR1 WSHSY and CDR2 SAAADI. CDR3 coding DNA: TGCGCCAGCAGTGGAAGGTTGGCTAGCGGAGCCTACGAGCAGTACTTC. Amino acids: CASSGRLASGAYEQYF.